The rows below give T cell receptor beta chains drawn from one sample of a study of blood T cell repertoires in COVID-19. Repertoires were generated with immunoSEQ multiplex PCR, while TCRdb's copy carries only in-frame clones and drops some. The sample contains about 180,000 clones, approximately 80% of which appear only once. Sequenced material: peripheral blood. The receptors originated from a woman aged 55-70 years with acute or convalescent COVID-19. Both conserved end residues are part of each CDR3. The order of the fields is V gene, clone size, D gene, J gene, CDR3 protein, CDR3 DNA. D genes are given only for firm matches. The listing skips clone size in some rows; elsewhere it reads once, few, many or a size class.

>TRBV4-3|-|-|TRBJ1-2
CASSQASGGYGYTF
TGCGCCAGCAGCCAAGCGAGCGGAGGCTATGGCTACACCTTC
>TRBV29-1|-|TRBD1|TRBJ2-3
CSVGGTGGTDTQYF
TGCAGCGTCGGGGGGACAGGGGGCACAGATACGCAGTATTTT
>TRBV10-1|-|TRBD2|TRBJ2-2
CASSATSGGAELFF
TGCGCCAGCAGTGCGACTAGCGGGGGGGCAGAGCTGTTTTTT
>TRBV7-2|-|TRBD1|TRBJ1-6
CASSSGDRGGNSPLHF
TGTGCCAGCAGCTCAGGGGACAGGGGAGGTAATTCACCCCTCCACTTT
>TRBV11-2|-|-|TRBJ2-7
CASSLVFEQYF
TGTGCCAGCAGCTTAGTCTTCGAGCAGTACTTC
>TRBV18|-|TRBD2|TRBJ2-3
CASSPLTSSTDTQYF
TGTGCCAGCTCACCACTGACTAGCAGCACAGATACGCAGTATTTT
>TRBV5-1|-|-|TRBJ1-3
CASSLGQAGNTIYF
TGCGCCAGCAGCTTGGGTCAGGCTGGAAACACCATATATTTT
>TRBV3-1/TRBV3-2|-|TRBD2|TRBJ2-1
CASSQERYRGGNYNEQFF
TGTGCCAGCAGCCAAGAAAGGTATCGGGGGGGAAACTACAATGAGCAGTTCTTC
>TRBV12-3/TRBV12-4|-|-|TRBJ1-2
CATLSDGLTPPF
TGTGCCACCCTATCGGACGGACTCACTCCCCCCTTC
>TRBV24-1|-|-|TRBJ1-5
CATKWRGSDQPQHF
TGTGCCACCAAATGGAGGGGTTCGGATCAGCCCCAGCATTTT
>TRBV10-3|-|TRBD2|TRBJ2-1
CAISEGSGGARNEQFF
TGTGCCATCAGTGAAGGTAGCGGGGGCGCCAGGAATGAGCAGTTCTTC
>TRBV3-1/TRBV3-2|-|-|TRBJ2-5
CASSQRGFETQYF
TGTGCCAGCAGCCAAAGGGGATTCGAGACCCAGTACTTC
>TRBV7-2|-|TRBD1|TRBJ1-1
CASSLRQGVGTEAFF
TGTGCCAGCAGCTTGAGACAGGGGGTCGGCACTGAAGCTTTCTTT
>TRBV28|-|TRBD1|TRBJ2-5
CASSGTARETQYF
TGTGCCAGCAGCGGGACAGCCAGGGAGACCCAGTACTTC
>TRBV7-9|few|-|TRBJ2-7
CASSLVGQTYEQYF
TGTGCCAGCAGCTTAGTGGGACAAACCTACGAGCAGTACTTC
>TRBV18|-|-|TRBJ2-5
CASSGNPGQETQYF
TGTGCCAGCTCGGGCAATCCGGGGCAAGAGACCCAGTACTTC
>TRBV6-5|few|-|TRBJ1-3
CASSYNTGGNTIYF
TGTGCCAGCAGTTACAACACAGGTGGAAACACCATATATTTT
>TRBV29-1|-|TRBD2|TRBJ2-2
CSVPTGGTGELFF
TGCAGCGTTCCGACGGGGGGAACCGGGGAGCTGTTTTTT